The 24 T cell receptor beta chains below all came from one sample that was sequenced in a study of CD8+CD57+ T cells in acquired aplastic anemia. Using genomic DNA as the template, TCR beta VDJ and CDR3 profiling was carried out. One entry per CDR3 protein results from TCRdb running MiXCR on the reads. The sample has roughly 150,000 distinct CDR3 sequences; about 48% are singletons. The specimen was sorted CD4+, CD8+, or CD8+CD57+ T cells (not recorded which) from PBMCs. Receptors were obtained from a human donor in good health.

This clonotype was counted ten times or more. The CDR3 sequence: CASSLTGTSGKRFF. The CDR3 nucleotides are TGTGCCAGCAGCTTAACGGGGACTAGCGGGAAACGGTTCTTC. This chain joins TRBV7-3 and TRBJ2-1, with 13 nucleotides matching TRBD2. This CDR3 is built from 14 residues. Germline trimming cut 0 bases from V and 15 bases from J; bases unmatched to any gene: 5. The V gene's germline CDR1 is SGHTA and CDR2 FQGTGA.

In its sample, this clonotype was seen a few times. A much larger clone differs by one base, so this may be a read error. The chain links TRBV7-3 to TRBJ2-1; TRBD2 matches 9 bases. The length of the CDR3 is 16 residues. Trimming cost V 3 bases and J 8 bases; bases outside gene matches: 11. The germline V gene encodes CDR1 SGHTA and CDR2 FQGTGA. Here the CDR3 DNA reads TGTGCCAGCAGCTTCTTTGGGGCGGGAGGGGACGATGAGCAGTTCTTC. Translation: CASSFFGAGGDDEQFF.

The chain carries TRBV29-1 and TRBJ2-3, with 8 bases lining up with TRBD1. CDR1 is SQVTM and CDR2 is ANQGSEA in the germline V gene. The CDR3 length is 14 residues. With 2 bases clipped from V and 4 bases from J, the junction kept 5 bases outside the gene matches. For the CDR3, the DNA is TGCAGCGTTGAAAGGGCAGGGGGCTCAGATACGCAGTATTTT. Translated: CSVERAGGSDTQYF.

CDR3 residues: CSASRGQGTGEQYF. In DNA form, the CDR3 reads TGCAGTGCTAGCCGAGGACAGGGAACGGGGGAGCAGTACTTC. V is TRBV20-1 and J is TRBJ2-7; 8 bases fit TRBD1. This CDR3 is 14 amino acids long. In germline, CDR1 is DFQATT, CDR2 SNEGSKA (reference sequence). The V gene end was trimmed by 3 bases and the J gene end by 7 bases; junction bases not matched to a gene: 11.

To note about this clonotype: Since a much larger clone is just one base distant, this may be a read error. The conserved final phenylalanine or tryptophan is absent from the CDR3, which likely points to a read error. CDR3 nucleotides: TGTGCCAGCAGCCCCTTACTGACTAACTATGGCTACACCCTC. Translated, it gives CASSPLLTNYGYTL. This chain links TRBV5-4 with TRBJ1-2; D gene ambiguous. Germline CDR1 and CDR2: SGHNT and YYREEE (reference sequence). The CDR3 loop spans 14 amino acids. The V gene lost 4 bases and the J gene lost 0 bases, with 10 bases spanning the gap.

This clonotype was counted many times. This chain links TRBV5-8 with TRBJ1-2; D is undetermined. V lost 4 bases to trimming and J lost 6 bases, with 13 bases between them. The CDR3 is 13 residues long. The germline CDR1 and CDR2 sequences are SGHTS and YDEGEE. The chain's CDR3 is CASSPWEENGYTF. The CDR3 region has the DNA TGTGCCAGCAGCCCCTGGGAGGAGAATGGCTACACCTTC.

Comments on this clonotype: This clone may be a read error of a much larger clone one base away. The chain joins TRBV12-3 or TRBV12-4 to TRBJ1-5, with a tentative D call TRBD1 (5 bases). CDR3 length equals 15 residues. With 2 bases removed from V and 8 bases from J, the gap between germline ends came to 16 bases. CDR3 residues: CASSLRSGLGEPQHF. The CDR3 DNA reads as TGTGCCAGCAGTTTAAGGTCAGGGTTGGGAGAGCCCCAGCATTTT.

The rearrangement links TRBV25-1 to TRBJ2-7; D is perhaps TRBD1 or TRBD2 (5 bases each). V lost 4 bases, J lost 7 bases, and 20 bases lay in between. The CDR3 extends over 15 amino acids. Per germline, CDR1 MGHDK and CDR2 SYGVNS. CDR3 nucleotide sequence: TGTGCCAGCAGTGCGGGGTTCGAAGGGGTGGGAGAGCAGTACTTC. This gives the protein CASSAGFEGVGEQYF.

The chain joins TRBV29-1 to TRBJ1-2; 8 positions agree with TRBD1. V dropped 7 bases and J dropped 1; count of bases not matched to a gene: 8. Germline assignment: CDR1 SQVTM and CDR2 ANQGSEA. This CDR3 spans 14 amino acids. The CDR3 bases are TGCAGCGCTACGCGGACAGGGTTTAACTATGGCTACACCTTC. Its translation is CSATRTGFNYGYTF.

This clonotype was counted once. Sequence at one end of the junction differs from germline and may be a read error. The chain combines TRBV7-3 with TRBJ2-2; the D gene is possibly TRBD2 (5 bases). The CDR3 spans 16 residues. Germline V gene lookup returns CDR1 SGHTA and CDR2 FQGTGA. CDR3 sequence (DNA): TGTGCCAGCAGCTTGGAGTGGGTTGTAGGCACCGGGGAGCTGCTTTTT. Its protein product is CASSLEWVVGTGELLF.

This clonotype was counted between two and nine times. The DNA for the CDR3 is TGCAGTGCTAGGAGGACACCGAATTCACCCCTCCACTTT. This translates into CSARRTPNSPLHF. The rearrangement links TRBV20-1 to TRBJ1-6; maybe TRBD1 (5 bases). Germline-derived CDR1 and CDR2 are DFQATT and SNEGSKA (reference sequence). V lost 3 bases, J lost 7 bases, and 10 bases lay in between. The CDR3 loop spans 13 amino acids.

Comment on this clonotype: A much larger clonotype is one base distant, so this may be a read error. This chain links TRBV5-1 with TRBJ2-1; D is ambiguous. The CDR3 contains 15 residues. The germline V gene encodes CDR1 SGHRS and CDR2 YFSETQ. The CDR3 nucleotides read TGCGCCAGCAGCTTGGATTGGCTAGTGGAGAATGAGCAGTCCTTC. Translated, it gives CASSLDWLVENEQSF.

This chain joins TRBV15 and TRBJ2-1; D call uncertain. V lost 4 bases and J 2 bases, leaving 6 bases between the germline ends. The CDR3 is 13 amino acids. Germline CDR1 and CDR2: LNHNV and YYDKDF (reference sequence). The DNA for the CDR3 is TGTGCCACCAGCATCAAAGCCTACAATGAGCAGTTCTTC. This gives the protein CATSIKAYNEQFF.

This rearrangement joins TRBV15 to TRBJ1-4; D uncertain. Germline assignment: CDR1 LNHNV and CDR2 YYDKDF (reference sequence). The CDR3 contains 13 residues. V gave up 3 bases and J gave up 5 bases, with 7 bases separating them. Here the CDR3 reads CATSRGQNEKLFF. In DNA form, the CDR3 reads TGTGCCACCAGCAGGGGCCAAAATGAAAAACTGTTTTTT.

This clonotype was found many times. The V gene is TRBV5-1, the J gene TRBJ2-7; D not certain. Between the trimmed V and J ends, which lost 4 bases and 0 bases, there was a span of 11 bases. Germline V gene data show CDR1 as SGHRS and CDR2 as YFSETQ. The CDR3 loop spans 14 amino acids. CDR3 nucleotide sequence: TGCGCCAGCAGCGGAAGCGTCAGCTCCTACGAGCAGTACTTC. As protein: CASSGSVSSYEQYF.

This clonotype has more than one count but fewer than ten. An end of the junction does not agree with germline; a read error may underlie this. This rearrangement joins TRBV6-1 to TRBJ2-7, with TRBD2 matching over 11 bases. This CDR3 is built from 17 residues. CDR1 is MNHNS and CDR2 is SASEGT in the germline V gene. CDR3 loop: CASSSRLPPTSGEEQCF. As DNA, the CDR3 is TGTGCCAGCAGCTCCCGTCTCCCCCCGACTAGCGGGGAAGAGCAGTGCTTC.

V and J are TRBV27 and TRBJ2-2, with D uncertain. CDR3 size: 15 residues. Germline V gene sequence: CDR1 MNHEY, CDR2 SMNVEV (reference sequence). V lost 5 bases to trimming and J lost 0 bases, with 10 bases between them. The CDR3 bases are TGTGCCAGCAGTCAACACATATCGAACACCGGGGAGCTGTTTTTT. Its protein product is CASSQHISNTGELFF.

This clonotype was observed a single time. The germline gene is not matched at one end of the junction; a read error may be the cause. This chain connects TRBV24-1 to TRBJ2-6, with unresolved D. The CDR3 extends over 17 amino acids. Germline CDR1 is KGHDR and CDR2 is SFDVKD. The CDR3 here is CASSSPVEPSGANVLTF. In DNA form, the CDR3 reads TGTGCCAGCAGTTCCCCCGTGGAGCCCTCTGGGGCCAACGTCCTGACTTTC.

DNA of the CDR3: TGCGCCAGCAATAATGGACTAGGAGAGACCCAGTACTTC. This sequence encodes CASNNGLGETQYF. The rearrangement uses TRBV10-2 and TRBJ2-5; 7 nucleotides agree with TRBD2. The germline V gene has CDR1 WSHSY and CDR2 SAAADI. This CDR3 contains 13 residues. After removal of 7 bases from V and 4 bases from J, the junction contained 6 bases not matched to a gene.

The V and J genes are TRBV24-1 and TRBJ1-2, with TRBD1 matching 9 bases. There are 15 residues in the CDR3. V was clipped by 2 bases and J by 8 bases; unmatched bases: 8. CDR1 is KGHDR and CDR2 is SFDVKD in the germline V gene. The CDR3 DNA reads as TGTGCCACCAGTGATTCGACAGGGGGAGTGGAGGGCTACACCTTC. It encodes CATSDSTGGVEGYTF.

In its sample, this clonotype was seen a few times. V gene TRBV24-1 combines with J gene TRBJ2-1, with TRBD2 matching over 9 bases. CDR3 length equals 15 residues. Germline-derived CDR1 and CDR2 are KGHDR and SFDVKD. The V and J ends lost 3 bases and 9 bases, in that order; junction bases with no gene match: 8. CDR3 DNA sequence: TGTGCCACCAGTGATGCCAAAGCGGGAGGCCGTGAGCAGTTCTTC. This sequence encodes CATSDAKAGGREQFF.

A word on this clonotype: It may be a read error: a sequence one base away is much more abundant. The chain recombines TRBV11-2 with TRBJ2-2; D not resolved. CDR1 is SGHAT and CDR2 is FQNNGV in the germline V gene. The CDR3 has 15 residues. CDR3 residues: CASRLGESNAGELFF. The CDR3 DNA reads TGTGCCAGTAGGCTGGGCGAATCGAACGCCGGGGAGCTGTTTTTT.

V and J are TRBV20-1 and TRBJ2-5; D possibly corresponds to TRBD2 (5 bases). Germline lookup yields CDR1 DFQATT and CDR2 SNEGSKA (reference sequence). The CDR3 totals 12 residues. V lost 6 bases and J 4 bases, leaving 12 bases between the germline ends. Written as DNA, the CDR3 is TGCAGTGCCAAGGACTGGGGAGAGACCCAGTACTTC. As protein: CSAKDWGETQYF.

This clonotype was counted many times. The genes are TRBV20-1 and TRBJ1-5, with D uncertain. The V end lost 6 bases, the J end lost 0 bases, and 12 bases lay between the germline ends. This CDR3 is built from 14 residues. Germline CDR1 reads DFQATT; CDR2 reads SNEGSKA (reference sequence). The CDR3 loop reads CSAASPYSNQPQHF. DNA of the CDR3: TGCAGTGCGGCAAGCCCATATAGCAATCAGCCCCAGCATTTT.